This T cell receptor (beta chain) was identified in a study of blood T cell repertoires in COVID-19. Study as a whole: Whether acute or convalescent, the COVID-19 samples came from the United States, Italy and Spain.

TCRdb's copy holds only in-frame clones and misses some; the assay was immunoSEQ multiplex PCR. The repertoire consists of 200,000 to 300,000 clones, with around nine tenths occurring once and the leading ten covering around 3.1%. The V gene lost 2 bases and the J gene lost 0 bases, with 6 bases spanning the gap. The CDR3 runs to 14 residues. Looked up from germline, CDR1 is SGHNT and CDR2 is YENEEA. A PCR-confirmed or clinician-diagnosed COVID-19 case had contacted exposed participants within 2 weeks of entry. The chain combines TRBV11-3 with TRBJ2-3; D not certain. This receptor was identified in a woman aged 35 to 49 who had been exposed to COVID-19. Sequences were obtained from PBMCs or T cells enriched from blood (not recorded which). The CDR3 region is CASSLSSSTDTQYF. The CDR3 region has the DNA TGTGCCAGCAGCTTATCCTCGAGCACAGATACGCAGTATTTT.